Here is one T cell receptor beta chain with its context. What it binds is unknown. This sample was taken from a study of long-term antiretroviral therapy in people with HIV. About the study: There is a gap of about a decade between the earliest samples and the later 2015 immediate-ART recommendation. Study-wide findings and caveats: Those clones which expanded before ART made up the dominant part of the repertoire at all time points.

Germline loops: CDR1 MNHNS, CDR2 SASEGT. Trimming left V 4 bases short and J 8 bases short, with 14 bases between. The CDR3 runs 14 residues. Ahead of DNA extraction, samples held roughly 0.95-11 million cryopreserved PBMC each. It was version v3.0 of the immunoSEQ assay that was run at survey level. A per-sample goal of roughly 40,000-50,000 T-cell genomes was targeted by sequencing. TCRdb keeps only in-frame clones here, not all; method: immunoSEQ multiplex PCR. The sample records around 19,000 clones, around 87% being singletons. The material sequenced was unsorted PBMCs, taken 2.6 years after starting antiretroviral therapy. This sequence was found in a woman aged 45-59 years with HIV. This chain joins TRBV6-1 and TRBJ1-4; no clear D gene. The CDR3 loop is CASSAVTPSEKLFF. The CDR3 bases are TGTGCCAGCAGTGCAGTTACACCGTCGGAAAAACTGTTTTTT.